This T cell receptor (beta chain) comes out of a study of shared clonotypes between healthy human individuals. Study overall: Each donor's CD4 naive and CD4 memory cells filled three plates apiece, CD8 naive two, and CD8 memory one.

Replicate sorted-subset PCRs were loaded with roughly 190 ng DNA, roughly 33,000 T cell genomes. Data came from immunoSEQ multiplex PCR; TCRdb stores just in-frame clones and leaves some out. The sample has approximately 2,000,000 clones; around 95% are singletons. The naive CD8 subset, CD45RO-negative cells positively selected for CCR7, excluded terminally differentiated effector memory CD45RA+ cells. The origin of this receptor is a man younger than 35 in good health. Some clones in this sample may be carry-over from other donors' samples. The material sequenced was naive CD8+ T cells from PBMCs.

CDR3 nucleotides: TGTGCCAGCAGCCCCAGTAGCGGGGAGCGGTACAATGAGCAGTTCTTC. Encoded protein: CASSPSSGERYNEQFF. The chain employs TRBV27 and TRBJ2-1, with 8 positions matching TRBD2. V lost 6 bases to trimming and J lost 4 bases; unmatched junction nucleotides: 11. This CDR3 has 16 amino acids. Germline lookup yields CDR1 MNHEY and CDR2 SMNVEV (reference sequence).